This is a list of T cell receptor beta chains from one sample in a study of Ad26.COV2.S vaccination and SARS-CoV-2 variants. Method: immunoSEQ multiplex PCR; TCRdb's copy keeps in-frame clones and lacks some. The sample lists 250,000 or so clones, roughly 87% occurring once. This sample comprised peripheral blood, obtained in a trial of Ad26.COV2.S vaccine versus placebo. These receptors were collected from a person aged 18 to 59 who received the Ad26.COV2.S COVID-19 vaccine or a placebo. Both conserved end residues are part of each CDR3. A D gene is named only where the DNA matches it firmly. A clone size is listed for some rows: how often the clone was seen (once, few, many), or a class if it is expanded.

clone size: few; J gene: TRBJ1-1; V gene: TRBV4-1; D gene: -; CDR3 protein: CASSQVVVGVLAFF; CDR3 DNA: TGCGCCAGCAGCCAAGTGGTAGTGGGGGTTCTGGCTTTCTTT
clone size: -; J gene: TRBJ1-1; V gene: TRBV6-5; D gene: TRBD1; CDR3 protein: CASSYSRTGNTEAFF; CDR3 DNA: TGTGCCAGCAGTTACTCGAGGACAGGAAACACTGAAGCTTTCTTT
clone size: -; J gene: TRBJ1-1; V gene: TRBV29-1; D gene: -; CDR3 protein: CSVGIMNTEAFF; CDR3 DNA: TGCAGCGTTGGCATAATGAACACTGAAGCTTTCTTT
clone size: -; J gene: TRBJ1-1; V gene: TRBV24-1; D gene: -; CDR3 protein: CATSDFGEAFF; CDR3 DNA: TGTGCCACCAGTGATTTCGGGGAAGCTTTCTTT
clone size: -; J gene: TRBJ1-5; V gene: TRBV12-2; D gene: -; CDR3 protein: CASRFTGGNQPQHF; CDR3 DNA: TGTGCAAGTCGCTTTACAGGGGGCAATCAGCCCCAGCATTTT
clone size: -; J gene: TRBJ1-1; V gene: TRBV24-1; D gene: -; CDR3 protein: CATTRTGIVRRGTEAFF; CDR3 DNA: TGTGCCACGACACGAACAGGGATCGTTAGGAGGGGCACTGAAGCTTTCTTT
clone size: -; J gene: TRBJ2-1; V gene: TRBV6-5; D gene: TRBD1; CDR3 protein: CASRGTGESHEQFF; CDR3 DNA: TGTGCCAGCAGGGGGACAGGGGAGTCGCATGAGCAGTTCTTC
clone size: once; J gene: TRBJ1-1; V gene: TRBV7-9; D gene: TRBD1; CDR3 protein: CASSPPGQKDEAFF; CDR3 DNA: TGTGCCAGCAGCCCTCCGGGACAGAAAGATGAAGCTTTCTTT
clone size: -; J gene: TRBJ1-6; V gene: TRBV10-3; D gene: TRBD1; CDR3 protein: CAISEGRGHSPLHF; CDR3 DNA: TGTGCCATCAGTGAGGGCAGGGGGCATTCACCCCTCCACTTT
clone size: few; J gene: TRBJ1-2; V gene: TRBV2; D gene: -; CDR3 protein: CARTGTGIYGYTF; CDR3 DNA: TGTGCCAGAACCGGGACGGGTATTTATGGCTACACCTTC
clone size: -; J gene: TRBJ2-2; V gene: TRBV4-1; D gene: -; CDR3 protein: CASSQEGAWSGELFF; CDR3 DNA: TGCGCCAGCAGCCAAGAGGGGGCTTGGTCCGGGGAGCTGTTTTTT
clone size: -; J gene: TRBJ2-7; V gene: TRBV6-5; D gene: -; CDR3 protein: CASSLQGSVSYEQYF; CDR3 DNA: TGTGCCAGCAGCCTACAGGGAAGTGTCTCCTACGAGCAGTACTTC
clone size: -; J gene: TRBJ2-7; V gene: TRBV4-1; D gene: -; CDR3 protein: CASSQAEPGYYPEQYF; CDR3 DNA: TGCGCCAGCAGCCAGGCCGAACCGGGGTACTACCCAGAGCAGTACTTC
clone size: -; J gene: TRBJ1-4; V gene: TRBV30; D gene: TRBD1; CDR3 protein: CAYLTGGDEKLFF; CDR3 DNA: TGTGCCTACCTGACAGGGGGGGATGAAAAACTGTTTTTT
clone size: -; J gene: TRBJ1-5; V gene: TRBV10-3; D gene: -; CDR3 protein: CAISDGVYNQPQHF; CDR3 DNA: TGTGCCATCAGTGACGGGGTATACAATCAGCCCCAGCATTTT